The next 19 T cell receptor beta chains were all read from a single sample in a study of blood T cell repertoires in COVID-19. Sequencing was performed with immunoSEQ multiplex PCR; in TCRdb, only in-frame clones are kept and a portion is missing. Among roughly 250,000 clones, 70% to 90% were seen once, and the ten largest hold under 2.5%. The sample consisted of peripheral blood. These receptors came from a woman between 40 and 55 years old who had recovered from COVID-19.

CDR3 in DNA: TGTGCCACCAGTGAAGGGACAGTTGGAGAGGGCACCGGGGAGCTGTTTTTT. This gives the protein CATSEGTVGEGTGELFF. This rearrangement joins TRBV24-1 to TRBJ2-2; 7 positions agree with TRBD1. Germline values: CDR1 KGHDR, CDR2 SFDVKD. CDR3 length: 17 residues. V was clipped by 4 bases and J by 4 bases; unmatched bases: 11.

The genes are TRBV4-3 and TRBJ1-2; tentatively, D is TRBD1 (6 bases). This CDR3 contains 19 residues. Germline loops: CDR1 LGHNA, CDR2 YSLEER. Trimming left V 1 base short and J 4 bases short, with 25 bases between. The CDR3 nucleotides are TGCGCCAGCAGCCAAGGGGGGATCAACAGGGTCCCCAACGGCTATGGCTACACCTTC. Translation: CASSQGGINRVPNGYGYTF.

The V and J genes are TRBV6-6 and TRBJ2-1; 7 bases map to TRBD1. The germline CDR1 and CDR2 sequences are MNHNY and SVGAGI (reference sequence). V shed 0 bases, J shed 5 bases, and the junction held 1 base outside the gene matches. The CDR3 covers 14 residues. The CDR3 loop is CASSYSQGNNEQFF. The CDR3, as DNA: TGTGCCAGCAGTTACTCACAGGGGAACAATGAGCAGTTCTTC.

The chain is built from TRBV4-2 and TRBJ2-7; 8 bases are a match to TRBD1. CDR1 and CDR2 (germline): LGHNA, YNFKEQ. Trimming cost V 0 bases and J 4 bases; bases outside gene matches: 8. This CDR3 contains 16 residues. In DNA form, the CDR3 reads TGTGCCAGCAGCCAAGATTCGGGACAGGCTCTATACGAGCAGTACTTC. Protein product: CASSQDSGQALYEQYF.

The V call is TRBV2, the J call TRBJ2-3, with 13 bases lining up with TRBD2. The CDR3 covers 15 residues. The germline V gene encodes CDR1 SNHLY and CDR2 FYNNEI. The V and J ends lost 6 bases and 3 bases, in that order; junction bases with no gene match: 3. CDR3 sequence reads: CASRRTSGSTDTQYF. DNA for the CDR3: TGTGCCAGCAGGAGGACTAGCGGGAGTACAGATACGCAGTATTTT.

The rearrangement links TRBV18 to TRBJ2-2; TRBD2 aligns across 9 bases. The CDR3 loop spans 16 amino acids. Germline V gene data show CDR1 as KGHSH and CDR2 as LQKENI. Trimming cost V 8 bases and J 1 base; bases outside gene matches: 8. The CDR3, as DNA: TGTGCCAGCCCGACTAGCGGTACCGGGAACACCGGGGAGCTGTTTTTT. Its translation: CASPTSGTGNTGELFF.

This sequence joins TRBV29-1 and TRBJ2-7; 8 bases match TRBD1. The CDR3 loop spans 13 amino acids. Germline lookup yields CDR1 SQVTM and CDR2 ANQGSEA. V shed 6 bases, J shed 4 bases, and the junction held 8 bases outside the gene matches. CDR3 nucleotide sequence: TGCAGCGTGACCGGGACAGGAGATTACGAGCAGTACTTC. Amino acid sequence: CSVTGTGDYEQYF.

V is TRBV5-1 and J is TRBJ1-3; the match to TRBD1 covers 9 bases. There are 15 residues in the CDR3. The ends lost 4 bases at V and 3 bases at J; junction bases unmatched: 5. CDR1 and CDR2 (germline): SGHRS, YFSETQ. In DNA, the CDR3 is TGCGCCAGCAGCGTAACAGGGGGCGGTGGAAACACCATATATTTT. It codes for CASSVTGGGGNTIYF.

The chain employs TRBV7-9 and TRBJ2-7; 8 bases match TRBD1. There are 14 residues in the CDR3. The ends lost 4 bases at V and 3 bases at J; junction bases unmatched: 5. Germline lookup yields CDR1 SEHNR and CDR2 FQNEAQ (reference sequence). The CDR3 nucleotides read TGTGCCAGCAGCTCCACGACAGGGGTCTACGAGCAGTACTTC. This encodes CASSSTTGVYEQYF.

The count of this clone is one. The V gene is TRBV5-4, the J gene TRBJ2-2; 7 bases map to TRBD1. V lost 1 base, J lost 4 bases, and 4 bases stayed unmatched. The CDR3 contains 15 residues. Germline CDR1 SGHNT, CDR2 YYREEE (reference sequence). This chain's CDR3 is CASSLSGGSTGELFF. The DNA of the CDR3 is TGTGCCAGCAGCTTGTCAGGGGGAAGCACCGGGGAGCTGTTTTTT.

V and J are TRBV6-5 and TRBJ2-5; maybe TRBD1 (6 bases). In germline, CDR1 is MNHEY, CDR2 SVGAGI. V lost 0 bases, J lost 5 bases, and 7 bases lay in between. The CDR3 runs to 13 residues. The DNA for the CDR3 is TGTGCCAGCAGTTACTCTACAGGGGAGACCCAGTACTTC. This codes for CASSYSTGETQYF.

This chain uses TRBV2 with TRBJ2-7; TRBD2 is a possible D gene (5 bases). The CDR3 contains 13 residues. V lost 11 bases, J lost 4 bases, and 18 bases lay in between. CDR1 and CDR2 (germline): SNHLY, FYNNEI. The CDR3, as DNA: TGTGCCGTGGGAGATGAGTCGAAATACGAGCAGTACTTC. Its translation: CAVGDESKYEQYF. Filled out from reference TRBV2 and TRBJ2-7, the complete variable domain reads EPEVTQTPSHQVTQMGQEVILRCVPISNHLYFYWYRQILGQKVEFLVSFYNNEISEKSEIFDDQFSVERPDGSNFTLKIRSTKLEDSAMYFCAVGDESKYEQYFGPGTRLTVT.

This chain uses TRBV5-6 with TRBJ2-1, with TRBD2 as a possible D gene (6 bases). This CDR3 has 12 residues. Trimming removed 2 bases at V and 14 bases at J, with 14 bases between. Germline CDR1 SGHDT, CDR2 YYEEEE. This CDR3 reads CASSLEFAGKFF. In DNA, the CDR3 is TGTGCCAGCAGCTTAGAATTTGCGGGGAAGTTCTTC.

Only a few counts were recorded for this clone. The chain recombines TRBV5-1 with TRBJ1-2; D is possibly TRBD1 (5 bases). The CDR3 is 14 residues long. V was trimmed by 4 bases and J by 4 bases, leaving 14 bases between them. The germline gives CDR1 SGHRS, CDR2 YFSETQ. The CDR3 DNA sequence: TGCGCCAGCAGCCCTCAGACAGAAGTCTATGGCTACACCTTC. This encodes CASSPQTEVYGYTF.

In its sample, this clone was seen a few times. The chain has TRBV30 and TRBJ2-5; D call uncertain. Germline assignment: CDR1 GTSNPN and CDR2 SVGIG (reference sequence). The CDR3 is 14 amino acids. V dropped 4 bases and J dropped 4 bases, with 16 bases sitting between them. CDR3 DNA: TGTGCCTGGACTCCCTTGAGATTTCGAGAGACCCAGTACTTC. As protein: CAWTPLRFRETQYF.

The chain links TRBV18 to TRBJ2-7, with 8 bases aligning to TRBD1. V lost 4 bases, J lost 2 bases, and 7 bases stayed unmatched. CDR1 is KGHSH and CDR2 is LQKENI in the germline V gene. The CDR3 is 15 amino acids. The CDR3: CASSRDTGGTYEQYF. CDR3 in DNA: TGTGCCAGCTCACGGGATACAGGGGGGACCTACGAGCAGTACTTC.

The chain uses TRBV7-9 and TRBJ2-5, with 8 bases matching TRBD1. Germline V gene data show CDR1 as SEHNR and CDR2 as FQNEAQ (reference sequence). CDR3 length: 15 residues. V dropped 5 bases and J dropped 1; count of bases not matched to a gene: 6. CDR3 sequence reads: CASSRGTGGQETQYF. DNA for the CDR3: TGTGCCAGCAGCAGGGGAACAGGGGGCCAAGAGACCCAGTACTTC. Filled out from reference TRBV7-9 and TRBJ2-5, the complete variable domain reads DTGVSQNPRHKITKRGQNVTFRCDPISEHNRLYWYRQTLGQGPEFLTYFQNEAQLEKSRLLSDRFSAERPKGSFSTLEIQRTEQGDSAMYLCASSRGTGGQETQYFGPGTRLLVL.

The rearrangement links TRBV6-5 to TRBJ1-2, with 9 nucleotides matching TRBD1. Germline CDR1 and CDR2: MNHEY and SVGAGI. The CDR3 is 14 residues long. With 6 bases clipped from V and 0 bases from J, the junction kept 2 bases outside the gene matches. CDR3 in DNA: TGTGCCAGCAGACGGGACAGGGCTAACTATGGCTACACCTTC. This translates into CASRRDRANYGYTF.

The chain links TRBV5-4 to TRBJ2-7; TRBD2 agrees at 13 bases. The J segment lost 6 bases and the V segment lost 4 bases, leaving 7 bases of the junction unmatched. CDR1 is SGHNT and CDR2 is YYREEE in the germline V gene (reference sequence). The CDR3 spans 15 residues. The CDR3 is CASSPRTSGRGEQYF. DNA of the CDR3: TGTGCCAGCAGCCCGAGGACTAGCGGGAGAGGCGAGCAGTACTTC. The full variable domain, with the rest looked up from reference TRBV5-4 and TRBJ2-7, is ETGVTQSPTHLIKTRGQQVTLRCSSQSGHNTVSWYQQALGQGPQFIFQYYREEENGRGNFPPRFSGLQFPNYSSELNVNALELDDSALYLCASSPRTSGRGEQYFGPGTRLTVT.